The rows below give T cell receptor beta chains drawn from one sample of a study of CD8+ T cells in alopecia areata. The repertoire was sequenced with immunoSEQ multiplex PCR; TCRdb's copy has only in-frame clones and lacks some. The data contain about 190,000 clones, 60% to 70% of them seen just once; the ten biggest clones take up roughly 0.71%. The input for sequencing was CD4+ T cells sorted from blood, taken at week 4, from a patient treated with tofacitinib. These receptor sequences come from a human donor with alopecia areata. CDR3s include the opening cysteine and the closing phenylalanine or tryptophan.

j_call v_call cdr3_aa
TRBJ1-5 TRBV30 CAWSEDGRNQPQHF
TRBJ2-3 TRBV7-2 CASSLGEVTDTQYF
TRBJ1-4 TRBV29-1 CSVGQGEGKLFF
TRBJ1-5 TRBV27 CASSQYERNQPQHF
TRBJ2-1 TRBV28 CASSFELAGPSSYNEQFF
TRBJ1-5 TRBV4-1 CASSQFTRSAAQHF
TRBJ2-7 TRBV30 CAWSVGYEQYF
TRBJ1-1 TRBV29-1 CSSDRGVSEAFF
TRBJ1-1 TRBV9 CASSVGRSGGSAFF
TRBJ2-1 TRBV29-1 CSVEGRGGRYNEQFF
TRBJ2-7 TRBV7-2 CASSSTPGYEQYF
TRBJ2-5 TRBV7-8 CASSLGDSWGETQYF
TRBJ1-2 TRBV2 CASRDSSRGYTF
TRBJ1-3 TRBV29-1 CSVVTGGYGNTIYF
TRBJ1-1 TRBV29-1 CSGTRQGRAFF
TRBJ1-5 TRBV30 CAWRGLGGNQPQHF
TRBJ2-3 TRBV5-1 CASSTELAGGVGTQYF
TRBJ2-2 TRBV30 CAWGQNTGELFF
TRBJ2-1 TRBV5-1 CASSLTPGTGYEQFF
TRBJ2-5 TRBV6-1 CASYDWGETQYF
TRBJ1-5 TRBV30 CAYTTGYNQPQHF
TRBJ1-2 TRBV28 CASGGTHLVNYGYTF
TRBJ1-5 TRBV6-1 CASSFRTDSNQPQHF
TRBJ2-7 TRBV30 CAWSGLAGGEQYF
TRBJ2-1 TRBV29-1 CSVRTSGRGEQFF
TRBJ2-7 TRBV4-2 CASSQGTAGYEQYF
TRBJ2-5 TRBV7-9 CATTLAGAPLTQYF
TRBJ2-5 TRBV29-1 CSSDRELETQYF
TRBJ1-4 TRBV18 CASSPPGRNEKLFF
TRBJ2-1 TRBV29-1 CSAEEYNEQFF
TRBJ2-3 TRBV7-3 CASSKGLAGVTDTQYF
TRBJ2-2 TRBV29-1 CSVAGTSGRYPNTGELFF
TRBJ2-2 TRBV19 CASQTSRATGELFF
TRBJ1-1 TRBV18 CASSRQTEAFF
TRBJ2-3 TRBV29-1 CSVGLATDTQYF
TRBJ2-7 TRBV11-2 CASSALRRDGGLAAWEQYF
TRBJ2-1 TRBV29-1 CSPSTGANEQFF
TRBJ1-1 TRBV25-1 CASSDGGNTEAFF
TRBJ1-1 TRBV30 CAWSVVKDTEAFF
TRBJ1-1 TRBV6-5 CASAQGIVTEAFF
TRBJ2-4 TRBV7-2 CASSLATGAKNIQYF
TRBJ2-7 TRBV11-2 CASSLVGVTRAHEQYF
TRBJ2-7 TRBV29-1 CSVGNEGSYEQYF
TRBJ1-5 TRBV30 CAWSRGNSNQPQHF
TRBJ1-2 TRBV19 CASTRGQIYGYTF
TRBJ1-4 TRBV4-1 CASSSATVGLNEKLFF
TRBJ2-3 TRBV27 CASTRAGGTDTQYF
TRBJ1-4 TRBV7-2 CASSLDGNEKLFF
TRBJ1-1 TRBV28 CASKFATPENTEAFF
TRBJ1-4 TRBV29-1 CSVGDPNEKLFF
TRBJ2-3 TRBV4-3 CASSQDTGNRDTQYF
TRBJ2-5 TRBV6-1 CASSEAKGGTQYF
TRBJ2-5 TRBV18 CASSPGTSGSRQETQYF
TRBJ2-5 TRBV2 CASSQKETQYF
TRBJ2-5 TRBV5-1 CASSVGRGQETQYF